This T cell receptor (beta chain) comes out of a study of graft-versus-host responses after intestinal transplantation. In the study overall: The whole recipient group had anti-thymocyte globulin induction followed by tacrolimus and steroids for roughly three years. Findings and limits, study-wide: GvH clones occurred in recipient marrow; some first appeared in ileum or blood. Peak levels of circulating GvH clones tracked with early post-transplant HvG declines.

On this clone itself: Its target is unknown.

Germline CDR1 MDHEN, CDR2 SYDVKM. This CDR3 has 17 amino acids. V was cut by 4 bases and J by 1 base, with 20 bases left in between. Post-transplant marrow was drawn from the posterior iliac crest or another site. Profiled with immunoSEQ multiplex PCR; TCRdb holds only in-frame clones, not every one. The profile shows tens of thousands of clones, roughly 92% of them singletons. The V and J genes are TRBV28 and TRBJ2-7; D tentatively reads TRBD1 or TRBD2 (6 bases each). The TCR originated in a human patient who received an intestinal transplant, so some T cells may come from the graft donor. The specimen comprised bone marrow, sampled around 720 days after intestinal transplantation. The CDR3 DNA is TGTGCCAGCAGTTCAACCTCGGACCGAGGGGGGTCCTACGAGCAGTACTTC. This codes for CASSSTSDRGGSYEQYF. Full variable domain (rest looked up from reference TRBV28 and TRBJ2-7): DVKVTQSSRYLVKRTGEKVFLECVQDMDHENMFWYRQDPGLGLRLIYFSYDVKMKEKGDIPEGYSVSREKKERFSLILESASTNQTSMYLCASSSTSDRGGSYEQYFGPGTRLTVT.